The T cell receptor (beta chain) under discussion was sequenced for a study of blood T cell repertoires in COVID-19. Across the whole study: Spain, Italy and the United States supplied samples that represented acute and convalescent COVID-19. T cells, B-cell-depleted T cells, or PBMCs supplied cDNA or gDNA.

CDR1 is DFQATT and CDR2 is SNEGSKA in the germline V gene (reference sequence). This CDR3 comprises 12 residues. Trimming shortened V by 5 bases and J by 2 bases, and 10 bases separated the two germline ends. Original data processing: Reference gene primer amplification in the assay estimated nucleated cell counts. The data were produced by immunoSEQ multiplex PCR, yet TCRdb's version contains in-frame clones alone and is incomplete. The V and J calls and clone size come from that table; D and trimming were worked out from the DNA. The top ten hold about 8.9% of the sample, which has some 220,000 clones, about 79% seen once.

The TCR comes from a man aged 50-60 years with active or convalescent COVID-19. V is TRBV20-1 and J is TRBJ2-7, with D hard to call. Sample: peripheral blood. CDR3 sequence (DNA): TGCAGTGCTCGTGACCCCACCTACGAGCAGTACGTC. Residues: CSARDPTYEQYV.